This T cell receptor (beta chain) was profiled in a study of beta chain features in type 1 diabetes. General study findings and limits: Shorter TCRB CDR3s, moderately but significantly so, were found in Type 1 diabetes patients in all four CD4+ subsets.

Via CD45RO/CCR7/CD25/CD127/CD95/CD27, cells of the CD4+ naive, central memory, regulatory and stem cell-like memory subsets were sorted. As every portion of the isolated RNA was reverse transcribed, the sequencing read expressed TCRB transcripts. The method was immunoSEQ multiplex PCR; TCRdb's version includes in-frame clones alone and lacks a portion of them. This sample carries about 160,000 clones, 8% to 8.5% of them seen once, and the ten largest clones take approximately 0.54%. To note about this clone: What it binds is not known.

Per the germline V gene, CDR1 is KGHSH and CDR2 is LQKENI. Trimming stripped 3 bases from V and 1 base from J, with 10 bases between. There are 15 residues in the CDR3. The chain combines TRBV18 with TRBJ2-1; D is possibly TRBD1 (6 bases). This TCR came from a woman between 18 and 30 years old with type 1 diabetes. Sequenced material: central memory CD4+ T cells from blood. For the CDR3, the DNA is TGTGCCAGCTCACCCGACAGGTTGTCCTACAATGAGCAGTTCTTC. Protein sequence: CASSPDRLSYNEQFF.